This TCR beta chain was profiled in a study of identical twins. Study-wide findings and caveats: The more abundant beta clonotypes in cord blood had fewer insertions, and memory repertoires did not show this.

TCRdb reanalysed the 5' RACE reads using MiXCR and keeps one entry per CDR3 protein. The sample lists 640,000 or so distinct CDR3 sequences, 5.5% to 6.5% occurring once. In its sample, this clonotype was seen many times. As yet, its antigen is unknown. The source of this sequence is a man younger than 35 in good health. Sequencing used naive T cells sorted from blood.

The CDR3 here is CASSLEARRRGGYTF. For the CDR3, the DNA is TGCGCCAGCAGCTTGGAGGCCAGGAGAAGGGGTGGCTACACCTTC. V gene TRBV5-1 combines with J gene TRBJ1-2; perhaps TRBD1 as D (5 bases). Trimming took off 0 bases at V and 7 bases at J, with 16 bases between the two ends. There are 15 residues in the CDR3. The germline V gene has CDR1 SGHRS and CDR2 YFSETQ.